Included here is one T cell receptor beta chain sequence, with context. Under the authors' procedure: The authors estimated nucleated cell counts from reference gene primer amplification. Profiling relied on immunoSEQ multiplex PCR, and the TCRdb table lists in-frame clones only, not all of them. The DNA was the basis for D and trimming; V, J and clone size are from that table. The data show some 130,000 clones, with around 89% seen just once and under 3% held by the top ten. Germline assignment: CDR1 SQVTM and CDR2 ANQGSEA. This CDR3 has 14 amino acids. Losses at the gene ends were 0 bases for V and 1 base for J; bases not matched to a gene: 3. These data belong to a study of blood T cell repertoires in COVID-19. Across the study: Donors in the United States, Italy and Spain gave samples during acute or convalescent COVID-19. PBMCs, B-cell-depleted T cells, or T cells provided the cDNA or gDNA that made up the material.

The clonotype comes from a man aged 55 to 69 with active or convalescent COVID-19. This chain uses TRBV29-1 with TRBJ2-7, with TRBD1 identical over 7 bases. Sequenced: peripheral blood. In DNA, the CDR3 is TGCAGCGTTGAAGAATCAGGGGGTTCCTACGAGCAGTACTTC. Its translation: CSVEESGGSYEQYF.